The 29 T cell receptor beta chains given below trace back to one sample, sequenced in a study of T cell responses to AZD1222 COVID-19 vaccine. Here immunoSEQ multiplex PCR was the method, and the copy in TCRdb shows in-frame clones only, minus some. This sample has 65,000 to 70,000 clones, with approximately 82% found just once. Material: peripheral blood, obtained 28 days after the second AZD1222 dose. These receptors all stem from an adult who received the AZD1222 COVID-19 vaccine.

This chain connects TRBV5-1 to TRBJ1-5; 9 bases fit TRBD1. The CDR3 sequence is 15 residues long. V lost 4 bases and J lost 3; bases outside the gene matches: 5. Germline assignment: CDR1 SGHRS and CDR2 YFSETQ. The CDR3 is CASSLGTGYNQPQHF. CDR3 sequence (DNA): TGCGCCAGCAGCCTCGGGACAGGGTACAATCAGCCCCAGCATTTT.

This chain uses TRBV4-1 with TRBJ2-1, with D unresolved. Deletions cut 2 bases from V and 3 bases from J, with 5 bases between. Germline lookup yields CDR1 MGHRA and CDR2 YSYEKL. The CDR3 is made up of 13 amino acids. The CDR3 DNA reads TGCGCCAGCAGCCAACAACTCTACAATGAGCAGTTCTTC. Its translation is CASSQQLYNEQFF.

This clone has a single count. The V gene is TRBV29-1, the J gene TRBJ2-7, with a weak D call TRBD1 (6 bases). The CDR3 is 17 residues long. The germline V gene encodes CDR1 SQVTM and CDR2 ANQGSEA. V was shortened by 4 bases and J by 5 bases, with 27 bases between the two germline ends. DNA for the CDR3: TGCAGCGTTGTTGACGTAGGATCAGGGGCTAGCAGGCACGAGCAGTACTTC. It yields the protein CSVVDVGSGASRHEQYF.

The chain carries TRBV12-3 or TRBV12-4 and TRBJ1-5, with D unclear. CDR3 length: 12 residues. Deletions cut 0 bases from V and 9 bases from J, with 6 bases between. CDR3 sequence reads: CASSLALGPQHF. CDR3 sequence (DNA): TGTGCCAGCAGTTTAGCGCTGGGGCCCCAGCATTTT.

V gene TRBV2 combines with J gene TRBJ1-2; tentative D call: TRBD1 (6 bases). V dropped 6 bases and J dropped 5 bases, with 16 bases sitting between them. Germline lookup yields CDR1 SNHLY and CDR2 FYNNEI. This CDR3 spans 14 amino acids. The CDR3 here is CASSPGQSTYGYTF. The DNA for the CDR3 is TGTGCCAGCAGCCCCGGACAGAGCACATATGGCTACACCTTC.

This clone showed up just once. The V call is TRBV7-9, the J call TRBJ1-1; no firm D call. V lost 3 bases and J lost 11, with 13 bases in between. Germline loops: CDR1 SEHNR, CDR2 FQNEAQ (reference sequence). The CDR3 length is 12 residues. The CDR3 reads CASSLSESMAFF. The DNA for the CDR3 is TGTGCCAGCAGCTTGTCCGAGAGTATGGCTTTCTTT.

DNA of the CDR3: TGTGCCAGCAGGGCTCGACTAGCCAAAAACATTCAGTACTTC. Its protein product is CASRARLAKNIQYF. The chain employs TRBV27 and TRBJ2-4; D not certain. Germline V gene lookup returns CDR1 MNHEY and CDR2 SMNVEV (reference sequence). The CDR3 length is 14 residues. The ends were cut back, 6 bases at V and 0 bases at J, with 9 bases in the middle.

The chain couples TRBV6-5 to TRBJ1-5, with D uncertain. From germline, CDR1 is MNHEY and CDR2 SVGAGI. The CDR3 length is 11 residues. The ends were cut back, 8 bases at V and 5 bases at J, with 7 bases in the middle. CDR3 nucleotide sequence: TGTGCCAGCGGGGTCTATCAGCCCCAGCATTTT. Protein sequence: CASGVYQPQHF.

This sequence joins TRBV5-1 and TRBJ1-2; 7 nucleotides match TRBD1. With V trimmed by 0 bases and J by 6 bases, 5 bases remained unmatched. The CDR3 consists of 14 residues. Germline V gene data show CDR1 as SGHRS and CDR2 as YFSETQ. CDR3 sequence reads: CASSLALGGHGYTF. The CDR3 region has the DNA TGCGCCAGCAGCTTGGCTCTAGGGGGCCATGGCTACACCTTC.

The rearrangement joins TRBV6-5 to TRBJ1-2; TRBD1 matches at 10 bases. The germline V gene has CDR1 MNHEY and CDR2 SVGAGI. Losses at the gene ends were 7 bases for V and 5 bases for J; bases not matched to a gene: 10. CDR3 size: 15 residues. CDR3 amino acids: CASISLPGQGYGYTF. The CDR3 DNA follows: TGTGCCAGCATTTCCCTACCGGGACAGGGGTATGGCTACACCTTC.

The chain has TRBV10-3 and TRBJ2-2; 8 bases are a match to TRBD2. After removal of 7 bases from V and 7 bases from J, the junction contained 2 bases not matched to a gene. Germline V gene data show CDR1 as ENHRY and CDR2 as SYGVKD. The CDR3 loop spans 12 amino acids. CDR3 DNA: TGTGCCATCACGGGAGGGGGCGGGGAGCTGTTTTTT. It is translated as CAITGGGGELFF.

This chain joins TRBV5-5 and TRBJ1-1; D gene uncertain. V was clipped by 4 bases and J by 5 bases, with 9 bases between them. This CDR3 is 12 amino acids long. Germline CDR1 is SGHKS and CDR2 is YYEKEE (reference sequence). CDR3 coding DNA: TGTGCCAGCAGCCTAACCGGGACTGAAGCTTTCTTT. This gives the protein CASSLTGTEAFF.

The chain is built from TRBV5-1 and TRBJ1-5; no definite D call. The germline gives CDR1 SGHRS, CDR2 YFSETQ. The CDR3 spans 14 residues. Trimming shortened V by 3 bases and J by 4 bases, and 11 bases separated the two germline ends. The CDR3: CASSSGIGNQPQHF. The CDR3 nucleotides are TGCGCCAGCAGCTCGGGCATAGGGAATCAGCCCCAGCATTTT.

The rearrangement links TRBV3-1 (or the pseudogene TRBV3-2) to TRBJ2-7; 8 nucleotides agree with TRBD1. This CDR3 is built from 15 residues. J gave up 1 base and V 3 bases, and 5 bases lay outside the gene matches. Germline V gene data show CDR1 as LGHDT and CDR2 as YNNKEL (reference sequence). The DNA of the CDR3 is TGTGCCAGCAGCCACCCGGGACAGGCGTCCTACGAGCAGTACTTC. This sequence encodes CASSHPGQASYEQYF.

The V call is TRBV6-2 or TRBV6-3, the J call TRBJ2-5; D is uncertain. The CDR3 contains 11 residues. V was clipped by 2 bases and J by 5 bases, with 3 bases between them. Germline loops: CDR1 MNHEY, CDR2 SVGEGT. Written as DNA, the CDR3 is TGTGCCAGCAGTTACGGGGAGACCCAGTACTTC. The encoded protein is CASSYGETQYF.

This clone was observed a handful of times. CDR3 amino acids: CASSSAADNSPLHF. DNA of the CDR3: TGTGCCAGCAGCTCGGCGGCTGATAATTCACCCCTCCACTTT. V is TRBV7-6 and J is TRBJ1-6, with D unresolved. In germline, CDR1 is SGHVS, CDR2 FNYEAQ. The CDR3 runs 14 residues. Between the trimmed V and J ends, which lost 4 bases and 5 bases, there was a span of 9 bases.

The rearrangement uses TRBV19 and TRBJ1-1; a weak D match, TRBD1 (5 bases). The CDR3 has 17 amino acids. The V gene's germline CDR1 is LNHDA and CDR2 SQIVND (reference sequence). Trimming cost V 0 bases and J 4 bases, with 18 bases left between them. The CDR3 spells CASSIDPGLLHGTEAFF. CDR3 nucleotides: TGTGCCAGTAGTATAGATCCGGGGCTTCTCCACGGCACTGAAGCTTTCTTT.

The chain employs TRBV5-1 and TRBJ2-7; maybe TRBD2 (5 bases). V lost 0 bases, J lost 7 bases, and 17 bases lay in between. This CDR3 is built from 15 residues. Germline values: CDR1 SGHRS, CDR2 YFSETQ. CDR3 sequence: CASSLGQTTTREQYF. CDR3 sequence (DNA): TGCGCCAGCAGCTTGGGGCAGACGACTACTCGAGAGCAGTACTTC.

The V call is TRBV10-1, the J call TRBJ2-3, with unresolved D. The CDR3 runs to 16 residues. Germline CDR1 reads WNHNN; CDR2 reads SYGVQD (reference sequence). Between the trimmed V and J ends, which lost 5 bases and 0 bases, there was a span of 15 bases. CDR3 coding DNA: TGCGCCAGCAGTCCCCCGAAGGGCCCTAGCACAGATACGCAGTATTTT. It specifies CASSPPKGPSTDTQYF.

This clone was seen a few times. The chain employs TRBV9 and TRBJ2-7; TRBD1 is a possible D gene (6 bases). CDR3 length: 15 amino acids. The germline V gene has CDR1 SGDLS and CDR2 YYNGEE. Trimming took off 3 bases at V and 2 bases at J, with 15 bases between the two ends. Written as DNA, the CDR3 is TGTGCCAGCAGCGAGGGGGACGGTGGGGCCTACGAGCAGTACTTC. This translates into CASSEGDGGAYEQYF.

The chain links TRBV28 to TRBJ1-6, with 9 bases matching TRBD1. The CDR3 contains 14 residues. Trimming removed 4 bases from V and 7 bases from J; junction bases left unmatched: 2. Germline V gene data show CDR1 as MDHEN and CDR2 as SYDVKM. The CDR3 loop reads CASSSGQGNSPLHF. The CDR3 DNA sequence: TGTGCCAGCAGTTCCGGACAGGGGAATTCACCCCTCCACTTT.

This sequence joins TRBV27 and TRBJ2-3; TRBD1 might be the D (5 bases). Trimming took off 2 bases at V and 4 bases at J, with 10 bases between the two ends. Germline-derived CDR1 and CDR2 are MNHEY and SMNVEV (reference sequence). The CDR3 is made up of 14 amino acids. The CDR3: CASSLSQGSDTQYF. The DNA for the CDR3 is TGTGCCAGCAGTTTAAGCCAGGGTTCAGATACGCAGTATTTT.

The chain has TRBV21-1 and TRBJ2-5; TRBD2 is taken as the D call from the table, unchecked against the DNA. TRBV21-1 is a pseudogene locus. CDR3 length: 13 residues. Here the CDR3 DNA reads TGTGCCAGCAGCAAAGTACTAGAAGAGACCCAGTACTTC. Translation gives CASSKVLEETQYF.

The chain couples TRBV6-6 to TRBJ1-5; D is unresolved. Deletions cut 2 bases from V and 6 bases from J, with 11 bases between. The CDR3 has 14 residues. In germline, CDR1 is MNHNY, CDR2 SVGAGI (reference sequence). CDR3: CASSYEGSGQPQHF. The CDR3 bases are TGTGCCAGCAGTTACGAGGGATCTGGTCAGCCCCAGCATTTT.

This rearrangement joins TRBV9 to TRBJ2-7; possible D gene TRBD2, 5 bases. Germline values: CDR1 SGDLS, CDR2 YYNGEE. The CDR3 is 15 amino acids. The germline V and J ends were trimmed by 1 base and 7 bases, with 18 bases remaining between them. The CDR3 sequence: CASSVIGPAVGEQYF. The CDR3 DNA follows: TGTGCCAGCAGCGTAATAGGGCCAGCGGTTGGGGAGCAGTACTTC.

The gene calls are TRBV7-8 and TRBJ2-6; D may be TRBD2 (6 bases). The germline V and J ends were trimmed by 5 bases and 0 bases, with 20 bases remaining between them. CDR1 SGHVS and CDR2 FQNEAQ come from the germline V gene. There are 19 residues in the CDR3. CDR3 coding DNA: TGTGCCAGCAGCCCCCGTGGAGGGACCTTAAGCTCTGGGGCCAACGTCCTGACTTTC. This encodes CASSPRGGTLSSGANVLTF.

J is TRBJ1-1 and V is TRBV29-1, with TRBD1 as a possible D gene (5 bases). The ends were cut back, 3 bases at V and 0 bases at J, with 8 bases in the middle. The CDR3 contains 13 residues. The germline V gene has CDR1 SQVTM and CDR2 ANQGSEA. This CDR3 is CSVDTGLNTEAFF. CDR3 in DNA: TGCAGCGTTGATACAGGATTGAACACTGAAGCTTTCTTT.

The chain combines TRBV3-1 (or the pseudogene TRBV3-2) with TRBJ1-5; no reliable D call. The germline V gene has CDR1 LGHDT and CDR2 YNNKEL (reference sequence). Trimming removed 0 bases from V and 4 bases from J, with 4 bases in between. CDR3 length: 13 amino acids. CDR3 nucleotide sequence: TGTGCCAGCAGCCAAGATAGGAATCAGCCCCAGCATTTT. Translation: CASSQDRNQPQHF.

This chain links TRBV19 with TRBJ1-1; D is unclear. Per germline, CDR1 LNHDA and CDR2 SQIVND (reference sequence). V lost 3 bases to trimming and J lost 5 bases, with 10 bases between them. The CDR3 sequence is 13 residues long. CDR3 region: CASSIALQTEAFF. CDR3 DNA: TGTGCCAGTAGTATCGCCTTGCAGACTGAAGCTTTCTTT.